One T cell receptor beta chain is described in this entry. The target antigen is unknown. TCRdb called the reads again in MiXCR, with one record for every CDR3 protein. The table records some 68,000 distinct CDR3 sequences, approximately 22% of them present only once. The data derive from a study of T cell repertoires in cytomegalovirus infection. Trimming left V 5 bases short and J 1 base short, with 13 bases between. Germline CDR1 is DFQATT and CDR2 is SNEGSKA (reference sequence). The CDR3 runs to 14 residues. The receptor comes from a human donor in good health (CMV status not recorded). Some clones in this sample may be carry-over from other donors' samples. Sequencing was carried out using PBMCs, sequenced either directly or after in vitro stimulation (not recorded which). This chain links TRBV20-1 with TRBJ2-3, with a weak D call TRBD1 (5 bases). The CDR3 spells CSAPSRTRTDTQYF. The CDR3 DNA follows: TGCAGTGCTCCAAGTAGGACACGCACAGATACGCAGTATTTT.